The TCR beta chain described here comes from a study of T cells in women clearing cervical HPV infection. Study results and limitations: Cases and controls were distinguished at AUC approximately 0.81 by richness and V genes.

The data were produced by immunoSEQ multiplex PCR, yet TCRdb's version contains in-frame clones alone and is incomplete. Its clone listing holds approximately 41,000 clones. Comment on this clone: Its antigen is unidentified. The missing CDR3 end, 3 residues past where the read stops, is filled in from the germline J gene.

The V gene end was trimmed by 6 bases and the J gene end by 6 bases; junction bases not matched to a gene: 6. Germline V gene sequence: CDR1 SNHLY, CDR2 FYNNEI. The CDR3 extends over 14 amino acids. The chain links TRBV2 to TRBJ1-5; 9 nucleotides line up with TRBD1. This TCR derives from a woman aged 18 to 69 with a cervical HPV16 infection that either progressed to CIN3+ or cleared (not recorded which). The sample taken for sequencing was blood buffy coat. The CDR3 loop is CASRTGGSVQPQHF. CDR3 DNA, as far as it was read: TGTGCCAGCAGAACAGGGGGCTCCGTTCAGCCC.